These 29 T cell receptor beta chains share one sample of origin, sequenced in a study of cytomegalovirus exposure and HLA in healthy donors. Vbeta (60) and Jbeta (13) primers were used in the PCR. Clones were sequenced by immunoSEQ multiplex PCR, and TCRdb holds only the in-frame ones, with some missing. The sample has about 48,000 clones; the top ten hold about 6%. Material for sequencing was PBMCs. These receptors originate from a male donor in good health and CMV-seropositive.

The rearrangement uses TRBV11-2 and TRBJ1-2; 8 bases line up with TRBD1. Germline V gives CDR1 SGHAT, CDR2 FQNNGV. The CDR3 is 13 residues long. Unmatched junction bases numbered 2, after V lost 5 bases and J lost 3 bases. For the CDR3, the DNA is TGTGCCAGCAGCGTGGGACAGGACTATGGCTACACCTTC. Amino acid sequence: CASSVGQDYGYTF.

The V call is TRBV7-9, the J call TRBJ1-1; possibly TRBD1 for D (6 bases). V was shortened by 3 bases and J by 5 bases, with 10 bases between the two germline ends. CDR3 size: 13 residues. CDR1 and CDR2 from the germline V gene are SEHNR and FQNEAQ (reference sequence). The CDR3 loop reads CASSLDSGTEAFF. The CDR3, as DNA: TGTGCCAGCAGCTTGGACAGTGGGACTGAAGCTTTCTTT.

This chain connects TRBV25-1 to TRBJ2-7; 7 nucleotides align to TRBD1. The CDR3 runs to 14 residues. Germline V gene sequence: CDR1 MGHDK, CDR2 SYGVNS. Unmatched junction bases numbered 6, after V lost 6 bases and J lost 1 base. The CDR3 loop is CASRETGISYEQYF. The CDR3 DNA sequence: TGTGCCAGCAGAGAGACAGGGATATCCTACGAGCAGTACTTC.

The chain recombines TRBV19 with TRBJ2-7; 11 bases fit TRBD1. The CDR3 consists of 16 residues. The germline gives CDR1 LNHDA, CDR2 SQIVND (reference sequence). J gave up 2 bases and V 5 bases, and 8 bases lay outside the gene matches. The DNA for the CDR3 is TGTGCCAGTAGTTACTCCCCGGGACAGGGGGCCTACGAGCAGTACTTC. Translating gives CASSYSPGQGAYEQYF.

The rearrangement joins TRBV9 to TRBJ1-6, with TRBD1 as a possible D gene (5 bases). The CDR3 totals 14 residues. Trimming shortened V by 4 bases and J by 3 bases, and 8 bases separated the two germline ends. Germline-derived CDR1 and CDR2 are SGDLS and YYNGEE. The CDR3 DNA is TGTGCCAGCAGCCAAGACAGCTATAATTCACCCCTCCACTTT. This encodes CASSQDSYNSPLHF.

The CDR3 bases are TGCGCCAGCAGCCAAGGCAGGGAAGGGTTTGGGGCCGAAAAACTGTTTTTT. Protein: CASSQGREGFGAEKLFF. The J gene is TRBJ1-4, the V gene TRBV4-1; a weak D match, TRBD1 (5 bases). The germline gives CDR1 MGHRA, CDR2 YSYEKL. Deletions cut 1 base from V and 8 bases from J, with 20 bases between. The CDR3 sequence is 17 residues long.

V is TRBV10-3 and J is TRBJ1-2; D may be TRBD1 (5 bases). Germline V lookup: CDR1 ENHRY, CDR2 SYGVKD. Trimming removed 10 bases at V and 5 bases at J, with 17 bases between. The CDR3 length is 13 residues. The CDR3 protein is CATRQPGDYGYTF. In nucleotides, the CDR3 is TGTGCCACTAGACAGCCTGGGGATTATGGCTACACCTTC.

This chain uses TRBV7-9 with TRBJ1-4; possibly TRBD1 for D (5 bases). V was clipped by 1 base and J by 3 bases, with 18 bases between them. This CDR3 comprises 18 residues. Germline CDR1 and CDR2: SEHNR and FQNEAQ (reference sequence). The DNA for the CDR3 is TGTGCCAGCAGCTTAGTCGGGGGGGGTGCTTCGGCTAATGAAAAACTGTTTTTT. It encodes CASSLVGGGASANEKLFF.

The gene calls are TRBV2 and TRBJ2-5; TRBD2 is a possible D gene (6 bases). The DNA end favors TRBJ2-7, so the J call may be wrong. Germline loops: CDR1 SNHLY, CDR2 FYNNEI. This CDR3 comprises 14 residues. The CDR3 coding sequence is TGTGCCAGCAGCGGGACTGAGAGCTCCTACGAGCAGTACTTC. The encoded protein is CASSGTESSYEQYF.

The chain has TRBV4-2 and TRBJ2-3; no clear D. Germline V gives CDR1 LGHNA, CDR2 YNFKEQ. This CDR3 comprises 12 residues. Trimming pared 3 bases from V and 5 bases from J, leaving 6 bases between. The CDR3 loop reads CASSQSGDTQYF. The CDR3, as DNA: TGTGCCAGCAGCCAGTCAGGAGATACGCAGTATTTT.

This CDR3 reads CASSGLKTGSSSYEQYF. DNA for the CDR3: TGTGCCAGCAGCGGACTTAAAACAGGGTCGAGCTCCTACGAGCAGTACTTC. The gene calls are TRBV9 and TRBJ2-7; TRBD1 might be the D (6 bases). Germline CDR1 is SGDLS and CDR2 is YYNGEE. The CDR3 has 17 amino acids. V shed 3 bases and J shed 0 bases, with 19 bases lying between them.

The rearrangement joins TRBV5-5 to TRBJ2-2, with 10 positions matching TRBD2. After removal of 1 base from V and 6 bases from J, the junction contained 6 bases not matched to a gene. Germline V CDR1 and CDR2: SGHKS, YYEKEE (reference sequence). The CDR3 extends over 16 amino acids. The CDR3 sequence: CASSLTGTSDPGELFF. The CDR3, as DNA: TGTGCCAGCAGCTTGACCGGGACTAGCGATCCCGGGGAGCTGTTTTTT.

The J gene is TRBJ1-5, the V gene TRBV7-3; D is perhaps TRBD1 (5 bases). Trimming cost V 5 bases and J 0 bases, with 8 bases left between them. Per the germline V gene, CDR1 is SGHTA and CDR2 is FQGTGA. The CDR3 has 14 residues. CDR3 protein: CASSPTDSNQPQHF. The CDR3 nucleotides are TGTGCCAGCAGCCCGACAGATAGCAATCAGCCCCAGCATTTT. Looking up the rest from reference TRBV7-3 and TRBJ1-5 gives the full variable domain: GAGVSQTPSNKVTEKGKYVELRCDPISGHTALYWYRQSLGQGPEFLIYFQGTGAADDSGLPNDRFFAVRPEGSVSTLKIQRTERGDSAVYLCASSPTDSNQPQHFGDGTRLSIL.

The rearrangement joins TRBV6-5 to TRBJ2-2; the D gene is possibly TRBD1 (5 bases). Germline CDR1 and CDR2: MNHEY and SVGAGI. The length of the CDR3 is 11 residues. The ends were cut back, 6 bases at V and 8 bases at J, with 7 bases in the middle. CDR3 loop: CASSAGGELFF. CDR3 sequence (DNA): TGTGCCAGCAGCGCAGGGGGGGAGCTGTTTTTT.

This chain links TRBV6-6 with TRBJ2-1; 7 nucleotides line up with TRBD2. The germline V gene has CDR1 MNHNY and CDR2 SVGAGI (reference sequence). The CDR3 has 16 residues. After removal of 2 bases from V and 7 bases from J, the junction contained 11 bases not matched to a gene. CDR3 sequence reads: CASSYPWGGVKNEQFF. DNA of the CDR3: TGTGCCAGCAGTTACCCTTGGGGGGGAGTTAAAAATGAGCAGTTCTTC.

This clone is medium-sized by frequency. CDR3 residues: CASSEVSPELFF. The CDR3 nucleotides read TGTGCCAGCAGTGAAGTTTCTCCGGAGCTGTTTTTT. The rearrangement uses TRBV6-1 and TRBJ2-2; D unresolved. This CDR3 contains 12 residues. Trimming removed 1 base at V and 10 bases at J, with 7 bases between. Per the germline V gene, CDR1 is MNHNS and CDR2 is SASEGT.

The chain combines TRBV5-6 with TRBJ2-3; TRBD2 matches 11 bases. The CDR3 runs 14 residues. The germline V gene has CDR1 SGHDT and CDR2 YYEEEE. V trimming: 4 bases; J trimming: 7 bases; junction bases outside the gene matches: 5. The CDR3 sequence is CASSTLAGAYTQYF. The CDR3 DNA reads as TGTGCCAGCAGCACACTAGCGGGGGCCTATACGCAGTATTTT.

The chain uses TRBV15 and TRBJ1-5; D possibly corresponds to TRBD1 (6 bases). The V gene lost 0 bases and the J gene lost 11 bases, with 14 bases spanning the gap. Germline V gives CDR1 LNHNV, CDR2 YYDKDF (reference sequence). CDR3 length: 14 amino acids. This CDR3 reads CATSRDRGAGSQHF. Written as DNA, the CDR3 is TGTGCCACCAGCAGAGATCGGGGGGCGGGTTCCCAGCATTTT.

The rearrangement joins TRBV7-9 to TRBJ2-7; perhaps TRBD2 as D (5 bases). V lost 1 base to trimming and J lost 3 bases, with 10 bases between them. Germline V lookup: CDR1 SEHNR, CDR2 FQNEAQ (reference sequence). The CDR3 runs to 14 residues. The CDR3 coding sequence is TGTGCCAGCAGCTTAGGAGGGAAGGTCTACGAGCAGTACTTC. Translated: CASSLGGKVYEQYF. Variable domain in full (rest from reference TRBV7-9 and TRBJ2-7): DTGVSQNPRHKITKRGQNVTFRCDPISEHNRLYWYRQTLGQGPEFLTYFQNEAQLEKSRLLSDRFSAERPKGSFSTLEIQRTEQGDSAMYLCASSLGGKVYEQYFGPGTRLTVT.

The chain links TRBV28 to TRBJ1-1; no firm D call. V shed 11 bases and J shed 0 bases, with 13 bases lying between them. The CDR3 loop spans 13 amino acids. The germline V gene has CDR1 MDHEN and CDR2 SYDVKM. CDR3: CASSRGLNTEAFF. CDR3 nucleotide sequence: TGTGCCTCAAGTCGGGGTTTGAACACTGAAGCTTTCTTT.

The chain links TRBV4-1 to TRBJ2-1, with D possibly TRBD2 on 6 matching bases. V was pared by 2 bases and J by 1 base, with 12 bases between. The CDR3 runs to 16 residues. Germline assignment: CDR1 MGHRA and CDR2 YSYEKL. The CDR3 nucleotides read TGCGCCAGCAGCCAACCGGGACTTCTATCCTACAATGAGCAGTTCTTC. Its translation is CASSQPGLLSYNEQFF.

The rearrangement links TRBV7-9 to TRBJ2-5; D is undetermined. V dropped 8 bases and J dropped 4 bases, with 5 bases sitting between them. CDR1 and CDR2 (germline): SEHNR, FQNEAQ (reference sequence). This CDR3 is 10 amino acids long. CDR3 in DNA: TGTGCCAGCGGCCTAGAGACCCAGTACTTC. It encodes CASGLETQYF.

V is TRBV11-2 and J is TRBJ2-7, with a possible D match to TRBD1 (5 bases). CDR3 length: 14 amino acids. The V and J ends lost 3 bases and 1 base respectively, with 10 bases between them. CDR1 and CDR2 from the germline V gene are SGHAT and FQNNGV. The CDR3 nucleotides are TGTGCCAGCAGCTTTCCAGGGCCTTCCTACGAGCAGTACTTC. Translating gives CASSFPGPSYEQYF. Using reference TRBV11-2 and TRBJ2-7 for the parts outside the CDR3, the full variable domain is EAGVAQSPRYKIIEKRQSVAFWCNPISGHATLYWYQQILGQGPKLLIQFQNNGVVDDSQLPKDRFSAERLKGVDSTLKIQPAKLEDSAVYLCASSFPGPSYEQYFGPGTRLTVT.

The gene calls are TRBV27 and TRBJ2-5; TRBD1 aligns across 8 bases. The J segment lost 6 bases and the V segment lost 7 bases, leaving 10 bases of the junction unmatched. From germline, CDR1 is MNHEY and CDR2 SMNVEV (reference sequence). The CDR3 covers 14 residues. Here the CDR3 DNA reads TGTGCCAGCACCCCGACAGGGGCTTGGAAGACCCAGTACTTC. Translated, it gives CASTPTGAWKTQYF.

This chain joins TRBV7-9 and TRBJ2-5, with D possibly being TRBD1 (6 bases). Trimming cost V 6 bases and J 0 bases, with 14 bases left between them. The length of the CDR3 is 15 residues. From germline, CDR1 is SEHNR and CDR2 FQNEAQ (reference sequence). CDR3 residues: CASRKGTLYQETQYF. The CDR3 DNA follows: TGTGCCAGCAGAAAAGGGACATTGTACCAAGAGACCCAGTACTTC. The whole variable domain, filled in from reference TRBV7-9 and TRBJ2-5, reads DTGVSQNPRHKITKRGQNVTFRCDPISEHNRLYWYRQTLGQGPEFLTYFQNEAQLEKSRLLSDRFSAERPKGSFSTLEIQRTEQGDSAMYLCASRKGTLYQETQYFGPGTRLLVL.

The chain has TRBV7-3 and TRBJ2-5; 12 nucleotides align to TRBD2. The junction had 9 bases not matched to a gene; V was cut back by 5 bases and J by 5 bases. Germline loops: CDR1 SGHTA, CDR2 FQGTGA. This CDR3 spans 16 amino acids. As DNA, the CDR3 is TGTGCCAGCAGCCCGACAGGACTAGCGGGGTCGGAGACCCAGTACTTC. The encoded protein is CASSPTGLAGSETQYF.

The chain recombines TRBV7-9 with TRBJ1-4; TRBD1 agrees at 7 bases. Germline V gives CDR1 SEHNR, CDR2 FQNEAQ (reference sequence). The ends lost 5 bases at V and 7 bases at J; junction bases unmatched: 7. CDR3 size: 14 residues. The CDR3 reads CASSPTTGFEKLFF. The CDR3 bases are TGTGCCAGCAGCCCTACGACAGGGTTTGAAAAACTGTTTTTT. Full variable domain (missing parts from reference TRBV7-9 and TRBJ1-4): DTGVSQNPRHKITKRGQNVTFRCDPISEHNRLYWYRQTLGQGPEFLTYFQNEAQLEKSRLLSDRFSAERPKGSFSTLEIQRTEQGDSAMYLCASSPTTGFEKLFFGSGTQLSVL.

The chain carries TRBV2 and TRBJ2-3; D is unclear. Germline values: CDR1 SNHLY, CDR2 FYNNEI. Trimming shortened V by 8 bases and J by 1 base, and 10 bases separated the two germline ends. The CDR3 contains 13 residues. The CDR3 DNA follows: TGTGCCAGCGGCAGACACGGCACAGATACGCAGTATTTT. The encoded protein is CASGRHGTDTQYF.

The J gene is TRBJ2-6, the V gene TRBV30, with TRBD1 matching 12 bases. The CDR3 extends over 17 amino acids. Germline lookup yields CDR1 GTSNPN and CDR2 SVGIG (reference sequence). Trimming took 1 base from V and 2 from J; bases not matched to a gene: 3. The CDR3: CAWSEGTGGAGANVLTF. In DNA form, the CDR3 reads TGTGCCTGGAGTGAAGGGACAGGGGGCGCTGGGGCCAACGTCCTGACTTTC. The whole variable domain, remainder taken from reference TRBV30 and TRBJ2-6, is SQTIHQWPATLVQPVGSPLSLECTVEGTSNPNLYWYRQAAGRGLQLLFYSVGIGQISSEVPQNLSASRPQDRQFILSSKKLLLSDSGFYLCAWSEGTGGAGANVLTFGAGSRLTVL.